The clone carrying this TCR beta chain was seen a single time. The data derive from a study of blood T cell repertoires in COVID-19. Sequenced by immunoSEQ multiplex PCR; TCRdb stores in-frame clones only, minus some. Seen here are 390,000 or so clones, roughly 86% observed once, and the top ten hold more than 9%. Seattle's enrolled individuals joined amid active infection and were then monitored longitudinally. With 0 bases removed from V and 3 bases from J, the gap between germline ends came to 9 bases. Germline assignment: CDR1 GTSNPN and CDR2 SVGIG (reference sequence). CDR3 length: 13 amino acids.

This TCR was recovered from a woman aged 25 to 39 with COVID-19, enrolled during active disease. The sequenced sample was peripheral blood. V and J are TRBV30 and TRBJ2-7; maybe TRBD2 (6 bases). The CDR3: CAWSVHGSYEQYF. The CDR3 bases are TGTGCCTGGAGTGTACACGGGAGCTACGAGCAGTACTTC.